Listed here is a single TCR beta chain. Antigen: not known. Given a much more abundant clone one base away, this may be a read error. This specimen belongs to a study of T cells in Graves' hyperthyroidism and ophthalmopathy. On the study more broadly: Peripheral blood samples were taken at initial diagnosis, prior to any treatment.

Patients were excluded because of uncontrolled infection, other autoimmune disease, pregnancy or lactation. Clinical symptoms, serum thyroxine, TRAb, thyroid ultrasound and orbital computed tomography established diagnosis. Study-level results: With a median lead of 6.5 months before onset, the model predicted ophthalmopathy.

Between the trimmed V and J ends, which lost 4 bases and 1 base, there was a span of 7 bases. The CDR3 is made up of 12 amino acids. CDR1 and CDR2 from the germline V gene are SQVTM and ANQGSEA. It was RNA transcripts that yielded the amplified TCR beta CDR3 regions. TCR CDR3 regions were first amplified by RT-PCR with HTBI primers. TCRdb re-derived calls from the multiplex PCR reads in MiXCR, one entry per CDR3 protein. The data contain about 560,000 distinct CDR3 sequences, approximately 14% of them seen just once; the ten biggest clones take up about 14%. V gene TRBV29-1 combines with J gene TRBJ1-1; no clear D. Sequencing was carried out using blood. The sequence was obtained from a middle-aged woman with Graves' hyperthyroidism. For the CDR3, the DNA is TGCAGCGTTGCGGAAGGGAACACTGAAGCTTTCTTT. Its protein product is CSVAEGNTEAFF.